This TCR beta chain originates from a study of blood T cell repertoires in COVID-19. Overall study: Collection of acute and convalescent COVID-19 samples took place in the United States, Italy and Spain. Sources were T cells, B-cell-depleted T cells, or PBMCs; the material itself was cDNA or gDNA.

In the original processing: Scientists estimated how many nucleated cells there were by amplifying reference gene primers. The method was immunoSEQ multiplex PCR; TCRdb's version includes in-frame clones alone and lacks a portion of them. The V and J calls and the clone size are those of that table, but D and trimming were determined from the DNA. The table lists hundreds of thousands of clones, over 75% of them singletons. This CDR3 is built from 12 residues. Trimming pared 8 bases from V and 0 bases from J, leaving 5 bases between. Germline CDR1 and CDR2: MNHEY and SMNVEV (reference sequence). This clone was observed a few times. Grouping used clinical history reported by participants in a survey and questionnaire.

What was sequenced was PBMCs or T cells enriched from blood (not recorded which). The sequence derives from a man aged 30-40 years who had recovered from COVID-19. The gene calls are TRBV27 and TRBJ2-1; weak D call: TRBD2 (5 bases). The CDR3 loop reads CASGSSYNEQFF. The CDR3 coding sequence is TGTGCCAGCGGGAGCTCCTACAATGAGCAGTTCTTC.